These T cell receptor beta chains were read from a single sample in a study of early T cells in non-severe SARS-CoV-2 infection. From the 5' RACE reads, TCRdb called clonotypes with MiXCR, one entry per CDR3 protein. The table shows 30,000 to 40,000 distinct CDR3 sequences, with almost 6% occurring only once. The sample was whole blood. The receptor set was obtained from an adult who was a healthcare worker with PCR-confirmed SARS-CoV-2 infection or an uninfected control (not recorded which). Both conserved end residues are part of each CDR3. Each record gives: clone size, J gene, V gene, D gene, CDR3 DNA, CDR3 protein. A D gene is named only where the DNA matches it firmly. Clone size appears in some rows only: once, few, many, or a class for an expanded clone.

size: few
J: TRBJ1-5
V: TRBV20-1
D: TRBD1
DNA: TGCAGTGCTACCGACAGGGAGAAGCAGCCCCAGCATTTT
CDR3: CSATDREKQPQHF

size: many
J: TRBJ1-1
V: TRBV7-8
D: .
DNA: TGTGCCAGCAGCCCCCTCGGACAGAAGAACACTGAAGCTTTCTTT
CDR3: CASSPLGQKNTEAFF

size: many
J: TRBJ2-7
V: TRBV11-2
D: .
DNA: TGTGCCAGCAGCTCCGCCAGGTTCGGCCCCTTATACGAGCAGTACTTC
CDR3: CASSSARFGPLYEQYF

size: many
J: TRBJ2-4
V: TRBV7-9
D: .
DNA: TGTGCCAGCAGCTTTTCCGGGACGGGCAGGAACATTCAGTACTTC
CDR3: CASSFSGTGRNIQYF

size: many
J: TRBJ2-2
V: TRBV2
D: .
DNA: TGTGCCAGCAGTGAATCCGGTGTCCGAAACACCGGGGAGCTGTTTTTT
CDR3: CASSESGVRNTGELFF

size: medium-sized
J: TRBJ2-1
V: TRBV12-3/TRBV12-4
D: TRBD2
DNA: TGTGCCAGCAGCCCACCCGGGGGGTACAATGAGCAGTTCTTC
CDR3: CASSPPGGYNEQFF

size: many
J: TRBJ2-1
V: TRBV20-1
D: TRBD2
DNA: TGCAGTGCTCAACGGGAGGCGGCTTTCGATGAGCAGTTCTTC
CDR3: CSAQREAAFDEQFF

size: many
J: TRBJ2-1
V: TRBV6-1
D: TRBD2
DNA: TGTGCCAGCATCGAAGGCGGGGGGCCGGATGAGCAGTTCTTC
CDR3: CASIEGGGPDEQFF

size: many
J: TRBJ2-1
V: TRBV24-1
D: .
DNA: TGTGCCACCAGTGATTTAAGTAGCGATACCTACAATGAGCAGTTCTTC
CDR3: CATSDLSSDTYNEQFF

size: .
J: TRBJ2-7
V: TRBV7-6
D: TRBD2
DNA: TGTGCCAGCAGCCCTAGCGGGGGGGCCGGGACCTCCGAGCAGTACTTC
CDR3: CASSPSGGAGTSEQYF

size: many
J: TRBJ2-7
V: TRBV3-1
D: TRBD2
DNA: TGTGCCAGCAGCCAACATCTACTAGCGGGGCAATTCTCCTACGAGCAGTACTTC
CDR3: CASSQHLLAGQFSYEQYF

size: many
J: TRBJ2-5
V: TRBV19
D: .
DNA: TGTGCCAGTAGTCCCCGTGGACGCGGGGAGACCCAGTACTTC
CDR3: CASSPRGRGETQYF

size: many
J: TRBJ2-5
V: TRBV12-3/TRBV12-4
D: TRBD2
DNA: TGTGCCAGCAGGACTAGCGGGGGGCAAGAGACCCAGTACTTC
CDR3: CASRTSGGQETQYF

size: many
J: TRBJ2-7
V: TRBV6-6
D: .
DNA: TGTGCCAGCAGTTGGGGGAAAGACGAGCAGTACTTC
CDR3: CASSWGKDEQYF

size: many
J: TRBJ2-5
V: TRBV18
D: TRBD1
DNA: TGTGCCAGCTCACCAAAGACAGGGTTTCAAGAGACCCAGTACTTC
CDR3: CASSPKTGFQETQYF

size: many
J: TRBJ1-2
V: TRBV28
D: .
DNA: TGTGCCAGCAGTTTATTCCTAACCCCCACGGTGAACTATGGCTACACCTTC
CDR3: CASSLFLTPTVNYGYTF